The 18 T cell receptor beta chains listed next were all sequenced from one sample in a study of OX40 agonist ivuxolimab in advanced cancers. The method was immunoSEQ multiplex PCR; TCRdb's version includes in-frame clones alone and lacks a portion of them. The repertoire includes tens of thousands of clones, 70% to 90% of them detected once, and about 16% sits in the top ten. The sequencing used CD4+ or CD8+ T cells sorted from blood, collected in a trial of the OX40 agonist ivuxolimab. The source is an adult with an advanced solid tumor such as melanoma, head and neck, liver or kidney cancer.

J is TRBJ1-1 and V is TRBV7-8, with D tentatively TRBD1 (6 bases). Germline V gene lookup returns CDR1 SGHVS and CDR2 FQNEAQ. The CDR3 loop spans 14 amino acids. Trimming removed 5 bases from V and 1 base from J, with 11 bases in between. The CDR3 spells CASSPGQTNTEAFF. The CDR3 nucleotides are TGTGCCAGCAGCCCCGGACAGACGAACACTGAAGCTTTCTTT.

J is TRBJ1-2 and V is TRBV9; tentatively, D is TRBD1 (5 bases). The germline V gene has CDR1 SGDLS and CDR2 YYNGEE. Trimming shortened V by 0 bases and J by 2 bases, and 14 bases separated the two germline ends. The CDR3 spans 16 residues. The CDR3 reads CASSVGKPTANYGYTF. CDR3 sequence (DNA): TGTGCCAGCAGCGTAGGTAAACCGACAGCGAACTATGGCTACACCTTC.

This chain connects TRBV7-9 to TRBJ1-5; 8 nucleotides align to TRBD1. This CDR3 contains 17 residues. V lost 1 base, J lost 6 bases, and 11 bases stayed unmatched. Germline V gene lookup returns CDR1 SEHNR and CDR2 FQNEAQ (reference sequence). The CDR3 sequence: CASSLEAWGQVVQPQHF. The CDR3 coding sequence is TGTGCCAGCAGCTTAGAGGCTTGGGGACAGGTTGTTCAGCCCCAGCATTTT.

The rearrangement joins TRBV4-2 to TRBJ1-1; D remains unclear. Trimming removed 1 base from V and 0 bases from J, with 6 bases in between. CDR1 and CDR2 (germline): LGHNA, YNFKEQ. This CDR3 comprises 14 residues. The CDR3 DNA reads as TGTGCCAGCAGCCAAGGAGGTCTGAACACTGAAGCTTTCTTT. This codes for CASSQGGLNTEAFF.

The chain links TRBV7-9 to TRBJ2-5, with 10 bases matching TRBD1. The CDR3 covers 15 residues. V was pared by 3 bases and J by 5 bases, with 6 bases of the junction left unmatched. Per the germline V gene, CDR1 is SEHNR and CDR2 is FQNEAQ (reference sequence). The DNA of the CDR3 is TGTGCCAGCAGCTTCCTCGGGACAGGGGAGGAGACCCAGTACTTC. Amino acid sequence: CASSFLGTGEETQYF.

The V gene is TRBV7-8, the J gene TRBJ2-3; D is possibly TRBD2 (6 bases). V was pared by 4 bases and J by 2 bases, with 16 bases between. The length of the CDR3 is 16 residues. The V gene's germline CDR1 is SGHVS and CDR2 FQNEAQ. CDR3 sequence: CASSSNVGLHTDTQYF. The CDR3 DNA reads TGTGCCAGCAGCTCTAATGTAGGACTACACACAGATACGCAGTATTTT.

This chain connects TRBV4-3 to TRBJ2-7, with a possible D match to TRBD2 (6 bases). CDR1 and CDR2 (germline): LGHNA, YSLEER. CDR3 size: 16 residues. V lost 3 bases and J 3 bases, leaving 18 bases between the germline ends. The CDR3: CASSQDLRGGNYEQYF. For the CDR3, the DNA is TGCGCCAGCAGCCAGGATCTGCGAGGAGGGAACTACGAGCAGTACTTC.

J is TRBJ1-1 and V is TRBV6-6; perhaps TRBD1 as D (6 bases). V lost 9 bases to trimming and J lost 1 base, with 9 bases between them. CDR1 MNHNY and CDR2 SVGAGI come from the germline V gene (reference sequence). The CDR3 sequence is 12 residues long. The CDR3 sequence: CASSRGNTEAFF. As DNA, the CDR3 is TGTGCCAGTTCCAGGGGGAACACTGAAGCTTTCTTT.

The genes are TRBV16 and TRBJ2-7; a possible D gene is TRBD1 (5 bases). V lost 1 base to trimming and J lost 0 bases, with 10 bases between them. Germline CDR1 reads KGHSY; CDR2 reads FQNENV. CDR3 size: 15 residues. The CDR3 DNA sequence: TGTGCCAGCAGCCAATTTAGACAGTCCTCCTACGAGCAGTACTTC. Its protein product is CASSQFRQSSYEQYF.

Regarding this clone: At one end the junction does not follow the germline gene, possibly because of a read error. V gene TRBV10-2 combines with J gene TRBJ2-1; no clear D. Germline loops: CDR1 WSHSY, CDR2 SAAADI. The CDR3 runs 12 residues. This chain's CDR3 is CASSESSNEQFF. The CDR3 DNA reads as TGCGCCAGCAGTGAGTCCTCCAATGAGCAGTTCTTC.

V usage is TRBV7-9 and J usage is TRBJ2-7; no clear D. This CDR3 region has 12 residues. V lost 5 bases, J lost 6 bases, and 11 bases lay in between. Germline V CDR1 and CDR2: SEHNR, FQNEAQ (reference sequence). The CDR3 sequence is CASSLGRTEQYF. CDR3 in DNA: TGTGCCAGCAGCCTCGGACGGACCGAGCAGTACTTC.

The chain is built from TRBV9 and TRBJ1-5; TRBD1 agrees at 8 bases. The CDR3 contains 15 residues. V shed 3 bases and J 4 bases; nucleotides not matched to a gene: 6. Germline values: CDR1 SGDLS, CDR2 YYNGEE. As DNA, the CDR3 is TGTGCCAGCAGCGCCGGACAGGGATGGAATCAGCCCCAGCATTTT. Encoded protein: CASSAGQGWNQPQHF.

With regard to this clone: At one end the junction does not follow the germline gene, possibly because of a read error. The chain recombines TRBV10-3 with TRBJ2-7; 7 bases are shared with TRBD1. Germline V gene lookup returns CDR1 ENHRY and CDR2 SYGVKD. The length of the CDR3 is 15 residues. CDR3: CALSSTGADSYEQYF. CDR3 DNA sequence: TGTGCCCTCAGCTCCACAGGGGCGGATTCCTACGAGCAGTACTTC.

The chain recombines TRBV7-8 with TRBJ1-5; 10 bases are shared with TRBD1. The CDR3 sequence is 15 residues long. Per the germline V gene, CDR1 is SGHVS and CDR2 is FQNEAQ. The V gene end was trimmed by 4 bases and the J gene end by 5 bases; junction bases not matched to a gene: 5. The DNA for the CDR3 is TGTGCCAGCAGCTCGGTGACAGGGGGCTATCAGCCCCAGCATTTT. It specifies CASSSVTGGYQPQHF.

The genes are TRBV4-1 and TRBJ2-4; D is possibly TRBD1 or TRBD2 (6 bases each). This CDR3 spans 16 amino acids. Germline lookup yields CDR1 MGHRA and CDR2 YSYEKL. V was cut by 0 bases and J by 8 bases, with 17 bases left in between. CDR3 residues: CASSQDGAGGEYIQYF. Written as DNA, the CDR3 is TGCGCCAGCAGCCAAGATGGGGCCGGGGGCGAATACATTCAGTACTTC.

This chain links TRBV5-1 with TRBJ2-3, with 9 bases aligning to TRBD2. V lost 4 bases to trimming and J lost 2 bases; unmatched junction nucleotides: 11. The length of the CDR3 is 17 residues. Germline CDR1 and CDR2: SGHRS and YFSETQ. The chain's CDR3 is CASSPIEAGGPTDTQYF. CDR3 DNA sequence: TGCGCCAGCAGCCCCATAGAGGCGGGGGGGCCCACAGATACGCAGTATTTT.

The chain links TRBV5-1 to TRBJ2-5; D uncertain. V shed 3 bases and J shed 5 bases, with 11 bases lying between them. Germline CDR1 is SGHRS and CDR2 is YFSETQ. The CDR3 has 13 amino acids. DNA for the CDR3: TGCGCCAGCAGCTCCGAGGCCAGGGAGACCCAGTACTTC. This sequence encodes CASSSEARETQYF.

The chain uses TRBV13 and TRBJ2-7; TRBD1 matches 8 bases. This CDR3 is 16 amino acids long. Germline-derived CDR1 and CDR2 are PRHDT and FYEKMQ (reference sequence). The ends lost 5 bases at V and 3 bases at J; junction bases unmatched: 12. CDR3 nucleotide sequence: TGTGCCAGCAGCCCAGGACAGGGCGTTTTCTTCTACGAGCAGTACTTC. Its protein product is CASSPGQGVFFYEQYF.